Following are 25 T cell receptor beta chains from one sample sequenced in a study of early T cells in non-severe SARS-CoV-2 infection. Using its own MiXCR run on the 5' RACE reads, TCRdb lists one record per CDR3 protein. The sample has tens of thousands of distinct CDR3 sequences, less than 15% seen once; the top ten hold roughly 6.5%. The sequenced sample was whole blood. Receptors originate from an adult who was a healthcare worker with PCR-confirmed SARS-CoV-2 infection or an uninfected control (not recorded which).

This clonotype was counted many times. J is TRBJ1-2 and V is TRBV4-2; tentatively, D is TRBD1 (5 bases). The germline CDR1 and CDR2 sequences are LGHNA and YNFKEQ. This CDR3 has 16 amino acids. V lost 0 bases to trimming and J lost 4 bases, with 15 bases between them. The CDR3: CASSQDSTNGGYGYTF. The CDR3 nucleotides read TGTGCCAGCAGCCAAGATAGTACAAATGGGGGCTATGGCTACACCTTC.

This CDR3 is CASSPRQSSYEQYF. The CDR3 DNA reads TGTGCCAGCAGCCCCCGACAGAGCTCCTACGAGCAGTACTTC. The rearrangement joins TRBV7-9 to TRBJ2-7, with D possibly matching TRBD1 (5 bases). Germline V gene sequence: CDR1 SEHNR, CDR2 FQNEAQ (reference sequence). V lost 5 bases and J 0 bases, leaving 11 bases between the germline ends. The CDR3 totals 14 residues.

This clonotype was observed a few times. This chain joins TRBV5-4 and TRBJ1-1, with D unresolved. The CDR3 is 12 residues long. Trimming stripped 0 bases from V and 5 bases from J, with 5 bases between. Per the germline V gene, CDR1 is SGHNT and CDR2 is YYREEE (reference sequence). The CDR3 nucleotides are TGTGCCAGCAGCTTGGAGAGGACTGAAGCTTTCTTT. Its protein product is CASSLERTEAFF.

This clonotype has just a few counts. The chain couples TRBV29-1 to TRBJ2-1, with D perhaps given as TRBD1 or TRBD2 (6 bases each). CDR3 size: 14 residues. V shed 4 bases and J shed 5 bases, with 15 bases lying between them. In germline, CDR1 is SQVTM, CDR2 ANQGSEA. The CDR3 region has the DNA TGCAGCGTTGGGGCGGGACATGGTAACAATGAGCAGTTCTTC. This gives the protein CSVGAGHGNNEQFF.

This clonotype was seen repeatedly, ten times or more. The genes are TRBV6-5 and TRBJ2-2, with D possibly being TRBD1 (5 bases). Germline V CDR1 and CDR2: MNHEY, SVGAGI. V gave up 0 bases and J gave up 3 bases, with 8 bases separating them. CDR3 size: 15 residues. For the CDR3, the DNA is TGTGCCAGCAGTTACTCGCCGACAGACACCGGGGAGCTGTTTTTT. Amino acids: CASSYSPTDTGELFF.

The genes are TRBV20-1 and TRBJ1-6; no clear D. CDR3 length equals 14 residues. Germline assignment: CDR1 DFQATT and CDR2 SNEGSKA (reference sequence). V shed 1 base and J shed 5 bases, with 9 bases lying between them. The chain's CDR3 is CSARADLHNSPLHF. The CDR3 nucleotides are TGCAGTGCTAGAGCGGATCTTCATAATTCACCCCTCCACTTT.

A few counts support this clonotype. The CDR3 region has the DNA TGTGCCAGCAGCCTCTTCAGAAACACTGAAGCTTTCTTT. It specifies CASSLFRNTEAFF. V usage is TRBV3-1 and J usage is TRBJ1-1; D is undetermined. From germline, CDR1 is LGHDT and CDR2 YNNKEL (reference sequence). The CDR3 has 13 amino acids. V dropped 4 bases and J dropped 2 bases, with 8 bases sitting between them. The full variable domain, in which reference TRBV3-1 and TRBJ1-1 provide the parts outside the CDR3, is DTAVSQTPKYLVTQMGNDKSIKCEQNLGHDTMYWYKQDSKKFLKIMFSYNNKELIINETVPNRFSPKSPDKAHLNLHINSLELGDSAVYFCASSLFRNTEAFFGQGTRLTVV.

This clonotype was seen many times. The chain has TRBV2 and TRBJ1-5, with 9 bases that match TRBD1. The trim removed 6 bases at V and 4 bases at J, leaving 7 bases unmatched. Germline assignment: CDR1 SNHLY and CDR2 FYNNEI. CDR3 length: 15 amino acids. The CDR3 region has the DNA TGTGCCAGCAGCGTCGGGACAGGGAATAATCAGCCCCAGCATTTT. This sequence encodes CASSVGTGNNQPQHF. Together with reference TRBV2 and TRBJ1-5, the CDR3 gives the full variable domain: EPEVTQTPSHQVTQMGQEVILRCVPISNHLYFYWYRQILGQKVEFLVSFYNNEISEKSEIFDDQFSVERPDGSNFTLKIRSTKLEDSAMYFCASSVGTGNNQPQHFGDGTRLSIL.

In this sample, this clonotype turned up a few times. The chain joins TRBV12-3 or TRBV12-4 to TRBJ2-7, with 7 bases identical to TRBD1. CDR3 length: 14 residues. V shed 6 bases, J shed 9 bases, and the junction held 14 bases outside the gene matches. The CDR3 nucleotides read TGTGCCAGCAGCCCCTCTACAGGGGATAAGTGGCAGTACTTC. Translation gives CASSPSTGDKWQYF.

The chain is built from TRBV7-2 and TRBJ2-1; tentative D call: TRBD2 (6 bases). The CDR3 contains 15 residues. CDR1 and CDR2 from the germline V gene are SGHTA and FQGNSA. The V end was cut by 5 bases, the J end by 4 bases, with 15 bases between. Here the CDR3 DNA reads TGTGCCAGCAGCCTAGAGAGCGGGCCGTACAATGAGCAGTTCTTC. Translated: CASSLESGPYNEQFF.

This CDR3 reads CASSVGGTGLQETQYF. The CDR3 DNA follows: TGTGCCAGCAGCGTAGGGGGTACGGGGTTGCAAGAGACCCAGTACTTC. The V call is TRBV9, the J call TRBJ2-5; weak D call: TRBD2 (5 bases). The length of the CDR3 is 16 residues. From germline, CDR1 is SGDLS and CDR2 YYNGEE. V gave up 0 bases and J gave up 2 bases, with 14 bases separating them. The variable domain in full, completed from reference TRBV9 and TRBJ2-5, reads DSGVTQTPKHLITATGQRVTLRCSPRSGDLSVYWYQQSLDQGLQFLIQYYNGEERAKGNILERFSAQQFPDLHSELNLSSLELGDSALYFCASSVGGTGLQETQYFGPGTRLLVL.

The rearrangement joins TRBV29-1 to TRBJ1-1; D is uncertain. This CDR3 has 13 residues. Trimming left V 6 bases short and J 1 base short, with 12 bases between. Germline lookup yields CDR1 SQVTM and CDR2 ANQGSEA. The CDR3 spells CSVVRQQNTEAFF. The CDR3 DNA reads TGCAGCGTGGTACGGCAACAGAACACTGAAGCTTTCTTT.

This sequence joins TRBV30 and TRBJ2-7; possible D gene TRBD1, 5 bases. The germline CDR1 and CDR2 sequences are GTSNPN and SVGIG (reference sequence). Trimming left V 1 base short and J 0 bases short, with 13 bases between. The CDR3 runs 15 residues. The chain's CDR3 is CAWSEGASSSYEQYF. CDR3 DNA sequence: TGTGCCTGGAGTGAAGGGGCCTCTAGCTCCTACGAGCAGTACTTC.

This rearrangement joins TRBV11-3 to TRBJ2-2; D is possibly TRBD1 (7 bases). Germline CDR1 is SGHNT and CDR2 is YENEEA. The V end lost 5 bases, the J end lost 14 bases, and 27 bases lay between the germline ends. The CDR3 is 16 amino acids. The DNA of the CDR3 is TGTGCCAGCAGCCCAGGAGGGGGCGCGGGTCTCGGCTTCCTGTTTTTT. This translates into CASSPGGGAGLGFLFF.

This clonotype was counted between two and nine times. V and J are TRBV12-3 or TRBV12-4 and TRBJ1-4, with D hard to call. Trimming took 1 base from V and 3 from J, leaving 12 bases between them. This CDR3 has 16 amino acids. This chain's CDR3 is CASSLVAQQANEKLFF. DNA of the CDR3: TGTGCCAGCAGTTTAGTGGCCCAGCAGGCTAATGAAAAACTGTTTTTT.

The genes are TRBV7-9 and TRBJ2-7; TRBD1 matches 9 bases. There are 13 residues in the CDR3. Germline V CDR1 and CDR2: SEHNR, FQNEAQ (reference sequence). With V trimmed by 4 bases and J by 5 bases, 3 bases remained unmatched. CDR3 DNA: TGTGCCAGCAGCTCCTGGACAGGGGACGAGCAGTACTTC. Protein product: CASSSWTGDEQYF.

This chain joins TRBV11-2 and TRBJ1-2; the D gene is possibly TRBD1 (5 bases). The ends were cut back, 2 bases at V and 3 bases at J, with 13 bases in the middle. Germline V gene data show CDR1 as SGHAT and CDR2 as FQNNGV. The CDR3 covers 15 residues. This CDR3 reads CASSLFPGEDYGYTF. The CDR3 region has the DNA TGTGCCAGCAGCTTATTTCCGGGGGAGGACTATGGCTACACCTTC.

The chain joins TRBV2 to TRBJ1-1, with D uncertain. In germline, CDR1 is SNHLY, CDR2 FYNNEI. The CDR3 runs 14 residues. The V end was cut by 6 bases, the J end by 6 bases, with 17 bases between. CDR3 loop: CASSLSPIAAEAFF. The CDR3 nucleotides are TGTGCCAGCAGCCTCTCCCCCATTGCGGCTGAAGCTTTCTTT.

The table lists this clonotype with a few counts. The chain is built from TRBV28 and TRBJ2-3; D not resolved. V lost 6 bases to trimming and J lost 11 bases, with 18 bases between them. The CDR3 is made up of 13 amino acids. Germline V CDR1 and CDR2: MDHEN, SYDVKM. CDR3 in DNA: TGTGCCAGCAGGGTTTGGGGAAAGACGGGGCAGTATTTT. As protein: CASRVWGKTGQYF. The variable domain in full, with the rest retrieved from reference TRBV28 and TRBJ2-3, is DVKVTQSSRYLVKRTGEKVFLECVQDMDHENMFWYRQDPGLGLRLIYFSYDVKMKEKGDIPEGYSVSREKKERFSLILESASTNQTSMYLCASRVWGKTGQYFGPGTRLTVL.

This clonotype occurred a few times. One junction end disagrees with the germline gene, perhaps due to a read error. This rearrangement joins TRBV7-7 to TRBJ2-3, with D perhaps being TRBD1 or TRBD2 (5 bases each). This CDR3 contains 15 residues. The germline V gene encodes CDR1 SSHAT and CDR2 FNYEAQ (reference sequence). CDR3 DNA: TGTGCTAGCAGCTTAGCGCCAGGGAGCACAGATACGCAGTATTTT. The encoded protein is CASSLAPGSTDTQYF.

This clonotype has at least ten counts. CDR3 nucleotides: TGTGCCAGCAGTTTCCCAAGGAGACAGGGGGACACCGGGGAGCTGTTTTTT. This encodes CASSFPRRQGDTGELFF. This sequence joins TRBV28 and TRBJ2-2; 9 nucleotides agree with TRBD1. The junction had 8 bases not matched to a gene; V was cut back by 3 bases and J by 3 bases. This CDR3 is 17 amino acids long. Germline-derived CDR1 and CDR2 are MDHEN and SYDVKM.

This clonotype was counted a few times. The rearrangement uses TRBV14 and TRBJ1-1, with D possibly matching TRBD1 (5 bases). Trimming cost V 1 base and J 9 bases, with 9 bases left between them. CDR1 is SGHDN, CDR2 FVKESK, per germline. The CDR3 runs 12 residues. The CDR3 bases are TGTGCCAGCAGCCAAGGGAGGGGTAAAGCTTTCTTT. This codes for CASSQGRGKAFF.

The chain recombines TRBV9 with TRBJ2-2; possibly TRBD2 for D (5 bases). Germline-derived CDR1 and CDR2 are SGDLS and YYNGEE. Trimming pared 2 bases from V and 5 bases from J, leaving 7 bases between. The CDR3 sequence is 13 residues long. The CDR3 loop is CASSVTGTGELFF. CDR3 DNA sequence: TGTGCCAGCAGCGTTACGGGAACCGGGGAGCTGTTTTTT.

CDR3: CSAPHPPQETQYF. In nucleotides, the CDR3 is TGCAGCGCCCCCCACCCGCCTCAAGAGACCCAGTACTTC. The chain joins TRBV29-1 to TRBJ2-5; D is uncertain. There are 13 residues in the CDR3. V lost 7 bases to trimming and J lost 2 bases, with 14 bases between them. Germline CDR1 reads SQVTM; CDR2 reads ANQGSEA.

The rearrangement links TRBV12-3 or TRBV12-4 to TRBJ1-1, with D possibly matching TRBD1 (6 bases). The CDR3 extends over 12 amino acids. The V end was cut by 2 bases, the J end by 11 bases, with 12 bases between. CDR3 protein: CASSLQGPLAFF. The DNA of the CDR3 is TGTGCCAGCAGTTTACAGGGGCCCTTGGCTTTCTTT.